This paragraph covers one T cell receptor (beta chain) sequence. This CDR3 contains 12 residues. The V gene lost 5 bases and the J gene lost 6 bases, with 10 bases spanning the gap. Germline V gene sequence: CDR1 LNHDA, CDR2 SQIVND (reference sequence). The sample originates from a study of control samples from healthy donors and cancer patients. Sequenced by immunoSEQ multiplex PCR; TCRdb stores in-frame clones only, minus some. The table shows 100,000 to 150,000 clones, with around 89% occurring only once. The receptor was derived from a man over 45 in good health. The specimen sequenced was blood. This sequence joins TRBV19 and TRBJ1-1; D is undetermined. Here the CDR3 DNA reads TGTGCCAGTAGTCCCCTCGGGGCTGAAGCTTTCTTT. Its translation is CASSPLGAEAFF.